Listed below are T cell receptor beta chains from one sample, sequenced in a study of beta chain features in type 1 diabetes. Profiling relied on immunoSEQ multiplex PCR, and the TCRdb table lists in-frame clones only, not all of them. The sample lists fewer than 65,000 clones; roughly three fifths were seen once. Sequences were obtained from Tregs from blood. These receptor sequences come from a woman aged 18-35 years in good health. CDR3s include the opening cysteine and the closing phenylalanine or tryptophan. The order of the fields is D gene, clone size, V gene, J gene, CDR3 DNA, CDR3 protein. A D gene is named only where the DNA matches it firmly. Rows may omit the clone size; those that give it use once, few, many or a size class.

TRBD2	.	TRBV6-6	TRBJ2-7	TGTGCCAGCCGAGCGGGGGGTAATACCTACGAGCAGTACTTC	CASRAGGNTYEQYF
.	.	TRBV4-2	TRBJ1-1	TGTGCCAGCAGCCATTATCAGGGGCTCGACACTGAAGCTTTCTTT	CASSHYQGLDTEAFF
.	.	TRBV6-1	TRBJ1-1	TGTGCCAGCAGTGAAGCGGGGGGATGGATCACTGAAGCTTTCTTT	CASSEAGGWITEAFF
TRBD1	.	TRBV9	TRBJ2-1	TGTGCCAGCAGCGTGACAGGGGGTTCTTACGATGAGCAGTTCTTC	CASSVTGGSYDEQFF
.	.	TRBV19	TRBJ2-5	TGTGCCAGTAGTATACGAGAGGAGCAGTACTTC	CASSIREEQYF
.	few	TRBV7-2	TRBJ1-5	TGTGCCAGCAGCTTAGGGCCCGGAGCTCAGCCCCAGCATTTT	CASSLGPGAQPQHF
TRBD1	.	TRBV2	TRBJ2-5	TGTGCCAGCAACGGCCGACAGGGGGCGGAGGAGACCCAGTACTTC	CASNGRQGAEETQYF
.	.	TRBV6-5	TRBJ1-2	TGTGCCAGCAGTTACTCGTTGTTGCAGGGGTATGGCTACACCTTC	CASSYSLLQGYGYTF
TRBD2	.	TRBV4-2	TRBJ2-1	TGTGCCAGCAGCCAAGGGGCTAGCGGGGGGGCATACAATGAGCAGTTCTTC	CASSQGASGGAYNEQFF
TRBD1	once	TRBV5-1	TRBJ2-7	TGCGCCAGCAGCGGACAGGGAGACTACGAGCAGTACTTC	CASSGQGDYEQYF
.	few	TRBV29-1	TRBJ2-4	TGCAGCGTTGATTTCGTGGGGGGAAACATTCAGTACTTC	CSVDFVGGNIQYF
.	few	TRBV30	TRBJ2-3	TGTGCCTGTGGGCTTTCTGGCACAGATACGCAGTATTTT	CACGLSGTDTQYF
.	few	TRBV18	TRBJ2-7	TGTGCCAGCTCACCACCGGGCCCATCCGTCGAGCAGTACTTC	CASSPPGPSVEQYF
.	few	TRBV10-3	TRBJ1-1	TGTGCCACCGCCCTGGGGGGGGGCCGAGGCACTGAAGCTTTCTTT	CATALGGGRGTEAFF
.	.	TRBV9	TRBJ2-1	TGTGCCAGCAGCCCCCGCGGCTCCTACAATGAGCAGTTCTTC	CASSPRGSYNEQFF
.	.	TRBV7-9	TRBJ2-5	TGTGCCAGCAGCTTAGGGAGGGAGCAGACCCAGTACTTC	CASSLGREQTQYF